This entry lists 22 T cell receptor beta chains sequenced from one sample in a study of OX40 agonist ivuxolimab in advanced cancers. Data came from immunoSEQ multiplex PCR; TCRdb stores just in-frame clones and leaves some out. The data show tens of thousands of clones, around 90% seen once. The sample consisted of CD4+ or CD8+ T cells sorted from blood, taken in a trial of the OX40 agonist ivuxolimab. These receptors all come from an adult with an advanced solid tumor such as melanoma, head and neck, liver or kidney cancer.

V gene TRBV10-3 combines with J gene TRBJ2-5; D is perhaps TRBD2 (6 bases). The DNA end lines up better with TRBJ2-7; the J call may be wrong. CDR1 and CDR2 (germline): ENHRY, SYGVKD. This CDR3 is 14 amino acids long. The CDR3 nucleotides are TGTGCCATCAGTGCGGGGGACCGATCCTACGAGCAGTACTTC. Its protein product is CAISAGDRSYEQYF.

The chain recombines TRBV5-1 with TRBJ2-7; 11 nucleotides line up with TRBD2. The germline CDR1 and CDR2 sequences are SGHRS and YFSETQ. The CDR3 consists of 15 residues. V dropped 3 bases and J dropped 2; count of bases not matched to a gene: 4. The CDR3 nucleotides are TGCGCCAGCAGCTCCGATAGCGGGAGGGCCTACGAGCAGTACTTC. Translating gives CASSSDSGRAYEQYF.

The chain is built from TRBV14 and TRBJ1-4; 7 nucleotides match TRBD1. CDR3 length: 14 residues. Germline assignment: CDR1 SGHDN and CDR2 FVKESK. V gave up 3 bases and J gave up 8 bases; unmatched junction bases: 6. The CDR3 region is CASSHRWTGEKLFF. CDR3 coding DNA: TGTGCCAGCAGCCATCGATGGACAGGAGAAAAACTGTTTTTT.

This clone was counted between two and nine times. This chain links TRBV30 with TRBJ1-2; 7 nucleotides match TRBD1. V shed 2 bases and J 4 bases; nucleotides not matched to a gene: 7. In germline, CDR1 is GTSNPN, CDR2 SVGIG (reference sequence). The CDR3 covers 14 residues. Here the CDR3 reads CAWSSSGGSYGYTF. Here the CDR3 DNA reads TGTGCCTGGAGTTCCTCAGGGGGAAGCTATGGCTACACCTTC.

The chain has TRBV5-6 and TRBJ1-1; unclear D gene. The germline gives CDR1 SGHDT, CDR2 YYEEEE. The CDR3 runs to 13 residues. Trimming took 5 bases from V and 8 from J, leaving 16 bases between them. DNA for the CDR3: TGTGCCAGCAGTAGAGTTGGGTTAAGAGAAGCTTTCTTT. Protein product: CASSRVGLREAFF. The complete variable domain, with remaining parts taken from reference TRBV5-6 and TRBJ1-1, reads DAGVTQSPTHLIKTRGQQVTLRCSPKSGHDTVSWYQQALGQGPQFIFQYYEEEERQRGNFPDRFSGHQFPNYSSELNVNALLLGDSALYLCASSRVGLREAFFGQGTRLTVV.

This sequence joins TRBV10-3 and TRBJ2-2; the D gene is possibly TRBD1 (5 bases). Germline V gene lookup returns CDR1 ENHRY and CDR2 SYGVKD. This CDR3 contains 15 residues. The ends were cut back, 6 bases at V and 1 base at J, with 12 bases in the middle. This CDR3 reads CAIRIQDLNTGELFF. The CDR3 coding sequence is TGTGCCATCAGAATACAGGATTTGAACACCGGGGAGCTGTTTTTT.

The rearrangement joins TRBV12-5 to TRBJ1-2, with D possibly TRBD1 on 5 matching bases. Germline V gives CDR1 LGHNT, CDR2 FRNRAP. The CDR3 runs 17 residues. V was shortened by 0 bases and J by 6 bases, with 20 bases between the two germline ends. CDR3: CASGLVVTGRQKNGYTF. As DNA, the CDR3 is TGTGCTAGTGGTTTGGTAGTGACGGGGCGACAGAAAAATGGCTACACCTTC.

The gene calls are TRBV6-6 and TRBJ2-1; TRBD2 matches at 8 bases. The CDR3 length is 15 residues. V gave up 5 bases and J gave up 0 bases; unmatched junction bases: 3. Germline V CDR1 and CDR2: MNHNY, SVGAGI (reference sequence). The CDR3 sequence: CASSQTSDSYNEQFF. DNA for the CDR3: TGTGCCAGCAGTCAGACTAGCGACTCCTACAATGAGCAGTTCTTC.

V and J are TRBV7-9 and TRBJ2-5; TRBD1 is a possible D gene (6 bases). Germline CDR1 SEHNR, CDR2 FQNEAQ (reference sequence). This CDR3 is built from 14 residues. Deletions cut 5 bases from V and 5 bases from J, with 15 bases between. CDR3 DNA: TGTGCCAGCAGCATAGGACAGTCCGCCGAGACCCAGTACTTC. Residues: CASSIGQSAETQYF. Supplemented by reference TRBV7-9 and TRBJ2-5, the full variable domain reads DTGVSQNPRHKITKRGQNVTFRCDPISEHNRLYWYRQTLGQGPEFLTYFQNEAQLEKSRLLSDRFSAERPKGSFSTLEIQRTEQGDSAMYLCASSIGQSAETQYFGPGTRLLVL.

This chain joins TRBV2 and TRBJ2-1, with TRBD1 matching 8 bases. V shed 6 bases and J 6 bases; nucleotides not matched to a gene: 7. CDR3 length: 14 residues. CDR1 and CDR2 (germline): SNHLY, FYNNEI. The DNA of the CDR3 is TGTGCCAGCAGAGGCCAGGGGGCGGTCAATGAGCAGTTCTTC. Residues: CASRGQGAVNEQFF.

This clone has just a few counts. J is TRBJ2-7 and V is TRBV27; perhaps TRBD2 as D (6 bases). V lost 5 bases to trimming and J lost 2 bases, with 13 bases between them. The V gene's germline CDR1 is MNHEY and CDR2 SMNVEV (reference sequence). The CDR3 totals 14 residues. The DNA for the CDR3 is TGTGCCAGCAGTCCCCAGGGACTTGCCTACGAGCAGTACTTC. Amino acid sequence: CASSPQGLAYEQYF.

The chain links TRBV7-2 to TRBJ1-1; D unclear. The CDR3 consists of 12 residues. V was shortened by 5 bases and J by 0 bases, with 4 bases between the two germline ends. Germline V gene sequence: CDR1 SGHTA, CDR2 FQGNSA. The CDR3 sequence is CASSEMNTEAFF. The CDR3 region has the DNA TGTGCCAGCAGCGAGATGAACACTGAAGCTTTCTTT.

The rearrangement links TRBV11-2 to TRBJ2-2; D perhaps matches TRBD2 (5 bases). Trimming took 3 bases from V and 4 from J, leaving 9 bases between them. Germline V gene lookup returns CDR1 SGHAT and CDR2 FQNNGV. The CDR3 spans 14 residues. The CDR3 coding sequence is TGTGCCAGCAGCTTTGGACTGATCACCGGGGAGCTGTTTTTT. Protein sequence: CASSFGLITGELFF.

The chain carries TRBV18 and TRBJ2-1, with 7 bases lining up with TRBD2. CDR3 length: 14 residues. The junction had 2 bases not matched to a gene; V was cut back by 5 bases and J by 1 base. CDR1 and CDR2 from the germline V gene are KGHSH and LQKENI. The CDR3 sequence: CASSGSGSYNEQFF. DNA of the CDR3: TGTGCCAGCTCAGGTAGCGGGTCCTACAATGAGCAGTTCTTC.

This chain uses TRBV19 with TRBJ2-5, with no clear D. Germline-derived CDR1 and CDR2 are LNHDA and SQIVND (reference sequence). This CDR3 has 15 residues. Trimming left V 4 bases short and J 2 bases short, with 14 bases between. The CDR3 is CASSTLGQAQETQYF. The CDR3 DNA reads TGTGCCAGTAGTACTTTAGGGCAGGCTCAAGAGACCCAGTACTTC.

CDR3 loop: CASSQRYTEAFF. The CDR3 nucleotides read TGTGCCAGCAGCCAGCGGTACACTGAAGCTTTCTTT. The chain has TRBV7-2 and TRBJ1-1; D is undetermined. V was pared by 5 bases and J by 3 bases, with 7 bases between. Germline V lookup: CDR1 SGHTA, CDR2 FQGNSA. The CDR3 runs 12 residues.

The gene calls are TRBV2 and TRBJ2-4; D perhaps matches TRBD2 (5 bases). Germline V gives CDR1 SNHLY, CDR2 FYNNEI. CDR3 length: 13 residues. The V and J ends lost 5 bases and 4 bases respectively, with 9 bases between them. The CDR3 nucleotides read TGTGCCAGCAGTAGGGAGCGGAAAAACATTCAGTACTTC. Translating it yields CASSRERKNIQYF. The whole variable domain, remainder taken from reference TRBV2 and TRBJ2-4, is EPEVTQTPSHQVTQMGQEVILRCVPISNHLYFYWYRQILGQKVEFLVSFYNNEISEKSEIFDDQFSVERPDGSNFTLKIRSTKLEDSAMYFCASSRERKNIQYFGAGTRLSVL.

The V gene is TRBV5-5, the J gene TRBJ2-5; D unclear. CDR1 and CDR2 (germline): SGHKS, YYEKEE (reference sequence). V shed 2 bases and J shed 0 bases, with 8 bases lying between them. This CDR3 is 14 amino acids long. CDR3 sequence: CASSFVTDQETQYF. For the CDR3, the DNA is TGTGCCAGCAGCTTCGTTACAGACCAAGAGACCCAGTACTTC. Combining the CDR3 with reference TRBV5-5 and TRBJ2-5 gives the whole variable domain DAGVTQSPTHLIKTRGQQVTLRCSPISGHKSVSWYQQVLGQGPQFIFQYYEKEERGRGNFPDRFSARQFPNYSSELNVNALLLGDSALYLCASSFVTDQETQYFGPGTRLLVL.

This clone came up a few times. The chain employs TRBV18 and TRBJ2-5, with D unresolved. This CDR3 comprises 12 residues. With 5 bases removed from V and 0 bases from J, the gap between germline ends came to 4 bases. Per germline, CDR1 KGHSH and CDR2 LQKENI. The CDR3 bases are TGTGCCAGCTCAGTGTACCAAGAGACCCAGTACTTC. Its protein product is CASSVYQETQYF.

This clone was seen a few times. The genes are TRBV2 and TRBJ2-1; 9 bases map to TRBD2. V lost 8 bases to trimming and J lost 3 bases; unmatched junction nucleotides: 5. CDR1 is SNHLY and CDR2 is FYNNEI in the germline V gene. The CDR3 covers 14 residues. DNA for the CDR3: TGTGCCAGCTGGCGGGAGGGCCGCTACAATGAGCAGTTCTTC. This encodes CASWREGRYNEQFF. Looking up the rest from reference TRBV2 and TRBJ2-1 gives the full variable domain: EPEVTQTPSHQVTQMGQEVILRCVPISNHLYFYWYRQILGQKVEFLVSFYNNEISEKSEIFDDQFSVERPDGSNFTLKIRSTKLEDSAMYFCASWREGRYNEQFFGPGTRLTVL.

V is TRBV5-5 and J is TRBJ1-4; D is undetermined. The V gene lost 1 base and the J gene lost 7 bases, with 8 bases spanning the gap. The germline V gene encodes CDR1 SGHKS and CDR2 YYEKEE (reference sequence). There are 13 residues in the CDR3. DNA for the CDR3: TGTGCCAGCAGCTTGTTTTTCGGTGAAAAACTGTTTTTT. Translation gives CASSLFFGEKLFF.

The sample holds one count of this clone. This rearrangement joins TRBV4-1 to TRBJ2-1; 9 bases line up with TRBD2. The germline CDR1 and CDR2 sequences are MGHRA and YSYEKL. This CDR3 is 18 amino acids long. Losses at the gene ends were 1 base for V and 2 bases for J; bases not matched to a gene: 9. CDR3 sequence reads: CASSQGLASGTTYNEQFF. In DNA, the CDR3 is TGCGCCAGCAGCCAAGGCTTGGCTAGCGGGACCACCTACAATGAGCAGTTCTTC.